Listed below are T cell receptor beta chains from one sample, sequenced in a study of T cells after somatic rescue of genetic block. Sequencing used immunoSEQ multiplex PCR; TCRdb keeps in-frame clones, though not all of them. The sample lists about 88,000 clones; about nine tenths were seen once. The material sequenced was peripheral blood mononuclear cells (PBMCs). Receptor source: a woman younger than 30. Each CDR3 is given with its conserved first and last residue.

CDR3 protein: CATSGQGGRNTIYF
J gene: TRBJ1-3
V gene: TRBV19
CDR3 length: 14

CDR3 protein: CAISESAGTGGIGYTF
J gene: TRBJ1-2
V gene: TRBV10-3
CDR3 length: 16

CDR3 protein: CASSQDPKRERQFF
J gene: TRBJ2-1
V gene: TRBV4-2
CDR3 length: 14

CDR3 protein: CASSYDLEAEQFF
J gene: TRBJ2-1
V gene: TRBV6-6
CDR3 length: 13

CDR3 protein: CASSYSPGLVSGELFF
J gene: TRBJ2-2
V gene: TRBV6-5
CDR3 length: 16

CDR3 protein: CASSPTSGRFIGTQYF
J gene: TRBJ2-5
V gene: TRBV28
CDR3 length: 16

CDR3 protein: CAWTRTGLTYYGYTF
J gene: TRBJ1-2
V gene: TRBV30
CDR3 length: 15

CDR3 protein: CASSVASGTEAFF
J gene: TRBJ1-1
V gene: TRBV9
CDR3 length: 13

CDR3 protein: CASSFPGRASYEQYF
J gene: TRBJ2-7
V gene: TRBV27
CDR3 length: 15

CDR3 protein: CASSPPSTGNYEQYF
J gene: TRBJ2-7
V gene: TRBV28
CDR3 length: 15

CDR3 protein: CASTHRGGNGNTEAFF
J gene: TRBJ1-1
V gene: TRBV6-6
CDR3 length: 16

CDR3 protein: CASSVGEQYF
J gene: TRBJ2-7
V gene: TRBV23-1
CDR3 length: 10

CDR3 protein: CASSVGSAVQETQYF
J gene: TRBJ2-5
V gene: TRBV9
CDR3 length: 15

CDR3 protein: CATSSTDRDFSYEQYF
J gene: TRBJ2-7
V gene: TRBV15
CDR3 length: 16

CDR3 protein: CSGRGGKTEAFF
J gene: TRBJ1-1
V gene: TRBV29-1
CDR3 length: 12

CDR3 protein: CASSLDRTYEQYF
J gene: TRBJ2-7
V gene: TRBV7-2
CDR3 length: 13

CDR3 protein: CASSSQIPGELFF
J gene: TRBJ2-2
V gene: TRBV6-5
CDR3 length: 13

CDR3 protein: CASSSLTANYGYTF
J gene: TRBJ1-2
V gene: TRBV5-1
CDR3 length: 14

CDR3 protein: CAISGQITDTQYF
J gene: TRBJ2-3
V gene: TRBV10-3
CDR3 length: 13

CDR3 protein: CASSPRDSQETQYF
J gene: TRBJ2-5
V gene: TRBV7-9
CDR3 length: 14

CDR3 protein: CASMGAARPTDTQYF
J gene: TRBJ2-3
V gene: TRBV27
CDR3 length: 15

CDR3 protein: CASSPRGHSPLHF
J gene: TRBJ1-6
V gene: TRBV7-2
CDR3 length: 13

CDR3 protein: CAWSVKGAGNTIYF
J gene: TRBJ1-3
V gene: TRBV30
CDR3 length: 14

CDR3 protein: CASSLNTEAFF
J gene: TRBJ1-1
V gene: TRBV11-3
CDR3 length: 11

CDR3 protein: CASRGLAKEVAYNEQFF
J gene: TRBJ2-1
V gene: TRBV10-2
CDR3 length: 17

CDR3 protein: CASTPGGPTFEAFF
J gene: TRBJ1-1
V gene: TRBV5-1
CDR3 length: 14

CDR3 protein: CASSSGTRGGYGYTF
J gene: TRBJ1-2
V gene: TRBV27
CDR3 length: 15

CDR3 protein: CASSTLLAGPYNEQFF
J gene: TRBJ2-1
V gene: TRBV7-9
CDR3 length: 16

CDR3 protein: CASSSISGAKDYGYTF
J gene: TRBJ1-2
V gene: TRBV11-2
CDR3 length: 16